Many counts were recorded for the clone carrying this T cell receptor (beta chain). Its antigen is undetermined. This sample was taken from a study of metastatic and nonmetastatic thyroid tumors. Study background: The study looked at repertoires side by side in blood and in tumor or nodule tissue from malignant and benign thyroid patients. Study-wide results and limits: Versus benign nodules, malignant thyroid tumors reportedly had significantly higher TCR beta diversity, in blood and tumor.

Under the authors' procedure: For papillary thyroid cancer, a distant-metastasis classifier was constructed from CDR3 differences observed across clinicopathological groups. Via MiXCR, TCRdb re-called the PCR reads. The V and J calls and clone size are TCRdb's, not the authors'. The table records tens of thousands of clones, 20% to 30% of them present only once. This CDR3 spans 12 amino acids. Per the germline V gene, CDR1 is SNHLY and CDR2 is FYNNEI. Trimming removed 7 bases at V and 7 bases at J, with 10 bases between. No treatment had been given to any patient before thyroid surgery. Sequenced sample: blood. The chain carries TRBV2 and TRBJ2-2; D is unclear. The sequence came from a female donor with papillary thyroid cancer or a benign thyroid nodule (not recorded which). Some clones in this sample may be carry-over from other donors' samples. Here the CDR3 DNA reads TGTGCCAGCACCCGTAGTAGCGGGGAGCTGTTTTTT. It encodes CASTRSSGELFF.